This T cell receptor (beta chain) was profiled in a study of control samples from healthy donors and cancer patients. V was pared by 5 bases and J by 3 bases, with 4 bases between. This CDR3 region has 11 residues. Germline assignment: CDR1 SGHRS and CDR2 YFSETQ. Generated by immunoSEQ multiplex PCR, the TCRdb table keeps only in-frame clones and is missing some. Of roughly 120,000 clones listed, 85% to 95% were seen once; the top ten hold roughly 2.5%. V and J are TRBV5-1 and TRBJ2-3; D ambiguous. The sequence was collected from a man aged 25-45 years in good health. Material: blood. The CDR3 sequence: CASRSTDTQYF. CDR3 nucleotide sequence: TGCGCCAGCAGGTCAACAGATACGCAGTATTTT.